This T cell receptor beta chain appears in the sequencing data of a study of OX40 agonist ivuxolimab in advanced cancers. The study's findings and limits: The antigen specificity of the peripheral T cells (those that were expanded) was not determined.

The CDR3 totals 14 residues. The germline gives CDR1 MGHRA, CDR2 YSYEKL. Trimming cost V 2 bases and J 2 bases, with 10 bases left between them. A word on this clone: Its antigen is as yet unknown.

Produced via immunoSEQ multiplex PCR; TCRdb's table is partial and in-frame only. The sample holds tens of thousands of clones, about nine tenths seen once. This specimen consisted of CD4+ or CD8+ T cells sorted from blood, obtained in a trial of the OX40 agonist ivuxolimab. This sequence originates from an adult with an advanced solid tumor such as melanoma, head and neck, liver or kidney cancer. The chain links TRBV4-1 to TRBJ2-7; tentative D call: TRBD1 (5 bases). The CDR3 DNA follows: TGCGCCAGCAGCCAACAGCAGGGAACCTACGAGCAGTACTTC. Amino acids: CASSQQQGTYEQYF.